Below are 28 T cell receptor beta chains sequenced from a single sample in a study of blood T cells in healthy people across ages. Primers used in a second PCR of roughly 7 to 12 cycles were a sample-barcoded 5' primer and a J-beta primer mix. A single record per CDR3 protein comes from TCRdb applying MiXCR to the 5' RACE reads. In the table there are around 990,000 distinct CDR3 sequences, approximately 26% of which are singletons. These records were also assigned to another study, of T cells of mothers and their children.

Material for sequencing was blood. Every receptor here comes from a girl between 2 and 10 years old in good health.

The V and J genes are TRBV20-1 and TRBJ2-7; no firm D call. Trimming stripped 5 bases from V and 3 bases from J, with 11 bases between. Germline assignment: CDR1 DFQATT and CDR2 SNEGSKA (reference sequence). The CDR3 has 12 residues. CDR3 nucleotide sequence: TGCAGTGCTGGCGTCGATGACTACGAGCAGTACTTC. Its protein product is CSAGVDDYEQYF.

The J gene is TRBJ1-6, the V gene TRBV4-1, with TRBD1 matching 10 bases. There are 14 residues in the CDR3. Germline trimming cut 1 base from V and 10 bases from J; bases unmatched to any gene: 1. Germline assignment: CDR1 MGHRA and CDR2 YSYEKL. The CDR3 DNA is TGCGCCAGCAGCCAAGGGACAGGGGGGTCACCCCTCCACTTT. As protein: CASSQGTGGSPLHF.

The chain couples TRBV4-3 to TRBJ2-7; D is uncertain. Germline V gene lookup returns CDR1 LGHNA and CDR2 YSLEER. V lost 1 base, J lost 3 bases, and 10 bases lay in between. This CDR3 region has 14 residues. The CDR3 loop is CASSQGKLNYEQYF. The DNA for the CDR3 is TGCGCCAGCAGCCAAGGAAAACTCAACTACGAGCAGTACTTC.

V and J are TRBV9 and TRBJ2-2, with D possibly TRBD2 on 5 matching bases. V dropped 0 bases and J dropped 6 bases, with 9 bases sitting between them. CDR1 is SGDLS and CDR2 is YYNGEE in the germline V gene. This CDR3 has 14 amino acids. The CDR3 sequence: CASSVGGVPGELFF. The CDR3, as DNA: TGTGCCAGCAGCGTAGGGGGAGTGCCCGGGGAGCTGTTTTTT.

Note on this clonotype: One junction end does not reproduce the germline sequence, and a read error may be involved. The rearrangement joins TRBV20-1 to TRBJ2-7; D is perhaps TRBD2 (6 bases). The germline gives CDR1 DFQATT, CDR2 SNEGSKA (reference sequence). The length of the CDR3 is 16 residues. The CDR3 DNA follows: TGCAGCGCTAGTCCCCGGGACTCCGCTCTAGGCTACGAGCAGTACTTC. It is translated as CSASPRDSALGYEQYF.

This clonotype was seen a handful of times. V is TRBV7-9 and J is TRBJ1-1; D is unclear. Looked up from germline, CDR1 is SEHNR and CDR2 is FQNEAQ (reference sequence). The CDR3 covers 14 residues. Trimming pared 5 bases from V and 1 base from J, leaving 11 bases between. CDR3 DNA: TGTGCCAGCAGCCTGGTCCTACGGAACACTGAAGCTTTCTTT. It specifies CASSLVLRNTEAFF. The variable domain in full, with the rest retrieved from reference TRBV7-9 and TRBJ1-1, is DTGVSQNPRHKITKRGQNVTFRCDPISEHNRLYWYRQTLGQGPEFLTYFQNEAQLEKSRLLSDRFSAERPKGSFSTLEIQRTEQGDSAMYLCASSLVLRNTEAFFGQGTRLTVV.

This clonotype was counted only a few times. The gene calls are TRBV7-8 and TRBJ2-1; TRBD2 matches at 12 bases. This CDR3 is 19 amino acids long. The J segment lost 0 bases and the V segment lost 7 bases, leaving 13 bases of the junction unmatched. Germline V gives CDR1 SGHVS, CDR2 FQNEAQ. The CDR3, as DNA: TGTGCCAGCACCCTGATGCTAGCGGGAGGGTGGAGCTCCTACAATGAGCAGTTCTTC. It codes for CASTLMLAGGWSSYNEQFF.

V gene TRBV6-6 combines with J gene TRBJ2-7, with 7 bases identical to TRBD1. The DNA end lines up better with TRBJ2-1; the J call may be wrong. The CDR3 has 12 amino acids. The germline CDR1 and CDR2 sequences are MNHNY and SVGAGI (reference sequence). The DNA of the CDR3 is TGTGCCTCCGAGGGACAGATAGATGAGCAGTTCTTC. Translating gives CASEGQIDEQFF.

This clonotype was seen at least ten times. One end of the junction fails to match germline, which may point to a read error. The chain joins TRBV5-1 to TRBJ2-1, with a possible D match to TRBD2 (5 bases). This CDR3 contains 15 residues. Per germline, CDR1 SGHRS and CDR2 YFSETQ. CDR3 coding DNA: TGTGCCAGCAGCTTGGCCGGGAATTCCTACAATGAGCAGTTCTTC. This gives the protein CASSLAGNSYNEQFF.

The rearrangement uses TRBV6-5 and TRBJ1-2; 7 bases match TRBD1. The V gene end was trimmed by 7 bases and the J gene end by 4 bases; junction bases not matched to a gene: 3. The length of the CDR3 is 12 residues. Germline loops: CDR1 MNHEY, CDR2 SVGAGI. The DNA for the CDR3 is TGTGCCAGCAAGGGACAGATCTATGGCTACACCTTC. Its protein is CASKGQIYGYTF.

The chain has TRBV4-2 and TRBJ1-1; D remains unclear. The V end lost 7 bases, the J end lost 1 base, and 16 bases lay between the germline ends. This CDR3 contains 15 residues. The germline CDR1 and CDR2 sequences are LGHNA and YNFKEQ. The CDR3 DNA reads TGTGCCAGCACCAGAACCCCCGAACAGAACACTGAAGCTTTCTTT. Encoded protein: CASTRTPEQNTEAFF.

The gene calls are TRBV3-1 and TRBJ2-1; the D gene is possibly TRBD2 (6 bases). Germline CDR1 is LGHDT and CDR2 is YNNKEL (reference sequence). The CDR3 runs 14 residues. V lost 1 base and J 16 bases, leaving 20 bases between the germline ends. The CDR3 protein is CASSQAGGRIASFF. As DNA, the CDR3 is TGTGCCAGCAGCCAAGCCGGAGGGAGAATAGCCTCCTTCTTC.

The chain links TRBV27 to TRBJ2-5, with D tentatively TRBD2 (5 bases). The tail of the sequence fits TRBJ2-7 better, so the J call may be wrong. Germline V gene sequence: CDR1 MNHEY, CDR2 SMNVEV (reference sequence). This CDR3 contains 13 residues. The DNA of the CDR3 is TGTGCCAGCAAGGAGGACTTCGATCACGAGCAGTACTTC. Its protein product is CASKEDFDHEQYF.

The chain recombines TRBV13 with TRBJ2-7, with unresolved D. Germline V gene data show CDR1 as PRHDT and CDR2 as FYEKMQ (reference sequence). The CDR3 is 12 amino acids. The V end was cut by 6 bases, the J end by 5 bases, with 11 bases between. The CDR3 loop reads CASRSDGNEQYF. CDR3 in DNA: TGTGCCAGCAGATCGGACGGAAACGAGCAGTACTTC. The full variable domain, its missing parts supplied by reference TRBV13 and TRBJ2-7, is AAGVIQSPRHLIKEKRETATLKCYPIPRHDTVYWYQQGPGQDPQFLISFYEKMQSDKGSIPDRFSAQQFSDYHSELNMSSLELGDSALYFCASRSDGNEQYFGPGTRLTVT.

This clonotype was observed at least ten times. The rearrangement links TRBV29-1 to TRBJ2-5, with no clear D. The CDR3 contains 13 residues. Germline V gives CDR1 SQVTM, CDR2 ANQGSEA. V was clipped by 2 bases and J by 1 base, with 8 bases between them. The CDR3 sequence is CSVETDTQETQYF. DNA for the CDR3: TGCAGCGTTGAAACAGATACCCAAGAGACCCAGTACTTC.

This clonotype appeared a few times. V gene TRBV7-9 combines with J gene TRBJ1-2; D is ambiguous. The CDR3 length is 17 residues. CDR1 and CDR2 (germline): SEHNR, FQNEAQ (reference sequence). Trimming shortened V by 6 bases and J by 4 bases, and 24 bases separated the two germline ends. The CDR3 loop is CASSPIRLTGLGYGYTF. CDR3 sequence (DNA): TGTGCCAGCAGTCCGATTCGACTTACTGGGTTAGGCTATGGCTACACCTTC.

This clonotype was observed a single time. The chain couples TRBV20-1 to TRBJ2-3; 13 bases match TRBD2. The CDR3 spans 15 residues. Germline V gene data show CDR1 as DFQATT and CDR2 as SNEGSKA (reference sequence). The V gene end was trimmed by 5 bases and the J gene end by 5 bases; junction bases not matched to a gene: 7. The CDR3 is CSAPGLAGVRDTQYF. For the CDR3, the DNA is TGCAGTGCTCCCGGACTAGCGGGAGTGCGAGATACGCAGTATTTT.

This chain links TRBV5-1 with TRBJ1-2; no reliable D call. The CDR3 extends over 13 amino acids. V gave up 0 bases and J gave up 2 bases, with 5 bases separating them. CDR1 SGHRS and CDR2 YFSETQ come from the germline V gene. The CDR3 nucleotides are TGCGCCAGCAGCTTGGAGATAAACTATGGCTACACCTTC. It translates to CASSLEINYGYTF. Full variable domain (missing parts from reference TRBV5-1 and TRBJ1-2): KAGVTQTPRYLIKTRGQQVTLSCSPISGHRSVSWYQQTPGQGLQFLFEYFSETQRNKGNFPGRFSGRQFSNSRSEMNVSTLELGDSALYLCASSLEINYGYTFGSGTRLTVV.

V is TRBV29-1 and J is TRBJ1-4, with 9 bases that match TRBD1. J lost 8 bases, V lost 4 bases, and 11 bases had no gene match. CDR1 and CDR2 from the germline V gene are SQVTM and ANQGSEA. The CDR3 is made up of 15 amino acids. CDR3 in amino acids: CSVVVSGQGTEKLFF. CDR3 bases: TGCAGCGTTGTGGTATCGGGACAGGGTACCGAAAAACTGTTTTTT.

V gene TRBV7-9 combines with J gene TRBJ2-5; weak D call: TRBD1 (5 bases). The J call is in doubt because the DNA end fits TRBJ2-7 better. CDR1 and CDR2 from the germline V gene are SEHNR and FQNEAQ (reference sequence). The CDR3 has 14 residues. As DNA, the CDR3 is TGTGCCAGCGACCCCTGGGGCCCGTCCTACGAGCAGTACTTC. Its protein product is CASDPWGPSYEQYF.

This chain links TRBV7-8 with TRBJ2-3; D unclear. The CDR3 contains 15 residues. Trimming pared 5 bases from V and 8 bases from J, leaving 20 bases between. The V gene's germline CDR1 is SGHVS and CDR2 FQNEAQ. The CDR3 spells CASSPRQALLPTQYF. DNA for the CDR3: TGTGCCAGCAGCCCCCGTCAAGCACTCCTACCTACGCAGTATTTT.

V is TRBV29-1 and J is TRBJ2-1; D not certain. Germline V gene data show CDR1 as SQVTM and CDR2 as ANQGSEA. The CDR3 loop spans 13 amino acids. Trimming took off 4 bases at V and 0 bases at J, with 7 bases between the two ends. The CDR3 loop reads CSVAALSYNEQFF. The CDR3, as DNA: TGCAGCGTTGCCGCCCTCTCCTACAATGAGCAGTTCTTC.

This clonotype turned up a few times. The chain joins TRBV29-1 to TRBJ1-1; possibly TRBD1 for D (5 bases). CDR1 is SQVTM and CDR2 is ANQGSEA in the germline V gene. V was cut by 5 bases and J by 3 bases, with 13 bases left in between. The CDR3 is 13 amino acids. CDR3 sequence reads: CSVLTGGDTEAFF. In DNA form, the CDR3 reads TGCAGCGTTTTAACGGGAGGGGACACTGAAGCTTTCTTT. Drawing the rest from reference TRBV29-1 and TRBJ1-1, the complete variable domain is SAVISQKPSRDICQRGTSLTIQCQVDSQVTMMFWYRQQPGQSLTLIATANQGSEATYESGFVIDKFPISRPNLTFSTLTVSNMSPEDSSIYLCSVLTGGDTEAFFGQGTRLTVV.

The CDR3 here is CAGPRQEGETQYF. The CDR3 DNA is TGTGCCGGCCCGCGACAGGAGGGGGAGACCCAGTACTTC. The chain joins TRBV25-1 to TRBJ2-5; either TRBD1 or TRBD2 may supply D (6 bases each). Trimming took 11 bases from V and 5 from J, leaving 18 bases between them. In germline, CDR1 is MGHDK, CDR2 SYGVNS. The CDR3 has 13 residues. The full variable domain, completed using reference TRBV25-1 and TRBJ2-5, is EADIYQTPRYLVIGTGKKITLECSQTMGHDKMYWYQQDPGMELHLIHYSYGVNSTEKGDLSSESTVSRIRTEHFPLTLESARPSHTSQYLCAGPRQEGETQYFGPGTRLLVL.

As to this clonotype: One end of the junction varies from germline; a read error may be responsible. The chain employs TRBV6-6 and TRBJ2-5; D is undetermined. The V gene's germline CDR1 is MNHNY and CDR2 SVGAGI (reference sequence). The CDR3 contains 13 residues. CDR3 in amino acids: CAISESSLETQYF. The DNA for the CDR3 is TGTGCCATCAGTGAGAGTAGTCTGGAGACCCAGTACTTC.

This clonotype was detected a few times. J is TRBJ2-5 and V is TRBV11-2; 15 positions agree with TRBD2. V lost 5 bases to trimming and J lost 7 bases; unmatched junction nucleotides: 5. This CDR3 is 15 amino acids long. Per germline, CDR1 SGHAT and CDR2 FQNNGV. The CDR3 DNA follows: TGTGCCAGCAGCCGGACTAGCGGGAGGGTCGGGACCCAGTACTTC. This encodes CASSRTSGRVGTQYF.

This chain connects TRBV4-1 to TRBJ2-7, with TRBD2 matching 10 bases. The CDR3 spans 13 residues. The V gene end was trimmed by 5 bases and the J gene end by 7 bases; junction bases not matched to a gene: 5. Per the germline V gene, CDR1 is MGHRA and CDR2 is YSYEKL. CDR3 coding DNA: TGCGCCAGCAGCGGTCCACTAGCGGGAGAGCAGTACTTC. Protein sequence: CASSGPLAGEQYF.

This clonotype was seen a handful of times. The V gene is TRBV28, the J gene TRBJ2-3, with 7 bases fitting TRBD2. The V and J ends lost 6 bases and 3 bases, in that order; junction bases with no gene match: 12. The CDR3 sequence is 16 residues long. CDR1 MDHEN and CDR2 SYDVKM come from the germline V gene. The chain's CDR3 is CASRVYLAAKTDTQYF. In DNA, the CDR3 is TGTGCCAGCAGGGTTTATCTAGCGGCTAAGACAGATACGCAGTATTTT.